The clone carrying this T cell receptor (beta chain) was observed a handful of times. Its antigen remains unidentified. Germline V lookup: CDR1 SEHNR, CDR2 FQNEAQ (reference sequence). The CDR3 totals 12 residues. The V end lost 4 bases, the J end lost 8 bases, and 9 bases lay between the germline ends. TCRdb re-called the reads with MiXCR, one entry per CDR3 protein. The table has 750,000 to 950,000 distinct CDR3 sequences, approximately 32% seen once. The sample comes from a study of T cell repertoires in cytomegalovirus infection. Study-wide context: CMV epitopes, recently identified HLA-C-restricted and well-studied HLA-B-restricted, were used. In public TCR beta signatures, there were indications of both CMV infection and matching HLA type.

Broader study findings: What dominated the ex vivo response were HLA-C-restricted CMV-specific TCR beta clonotypes.

The V and J genes are TRBV7-9 and TRBJ1-3; D uncertain. The source material was cultured CD8+ T cells from PBMCs, sampled from culture after CMV antigen stimulation. The source of this sequence is a human donor in good health (CMV status not recorded). Some clones in this sample may be carry-over from other donors' samples. The CDR3 DNA reads as TGTGCCAGCAGCTCGATGTCGGACACCATATATTTT. Translation gives CASSSMSDTIYF.